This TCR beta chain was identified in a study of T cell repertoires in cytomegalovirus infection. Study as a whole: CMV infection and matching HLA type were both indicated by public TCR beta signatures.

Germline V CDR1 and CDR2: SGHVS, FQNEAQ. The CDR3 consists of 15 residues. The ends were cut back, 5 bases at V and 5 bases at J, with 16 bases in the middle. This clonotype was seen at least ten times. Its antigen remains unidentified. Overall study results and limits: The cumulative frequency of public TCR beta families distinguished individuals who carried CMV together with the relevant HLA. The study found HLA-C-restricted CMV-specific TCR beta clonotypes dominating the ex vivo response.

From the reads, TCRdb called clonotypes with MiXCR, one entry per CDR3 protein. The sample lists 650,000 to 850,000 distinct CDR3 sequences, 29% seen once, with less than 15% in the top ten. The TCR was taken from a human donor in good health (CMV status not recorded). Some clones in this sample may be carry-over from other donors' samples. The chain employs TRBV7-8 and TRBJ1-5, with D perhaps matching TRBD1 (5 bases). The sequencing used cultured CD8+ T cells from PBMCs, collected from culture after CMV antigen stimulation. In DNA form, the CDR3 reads TGTGCCAGCAGCGAGGGGACCGATACGGATCAGCCCCAGCATTTT. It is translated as CASSEGTDTDQPQHF.